Below are 15 T cell receptor beta chains sequenced from a single sample in a study of human T cells and chemical hapten exposure. As to time point: pre-sensitization, week 0. Described treatment: therapeutic diphenylcyclopropenone sensitization with weekly scalp DPC. MiXCR, applied by TCRdb to the RACE reads, yields one record per CDR3 protein. Of around 300,000 distinct CDR3 sequences in the sample, 7.5% to 8% were seen once. The material sequenced was whole blood, taken in connection with sensitization to the hapten diphenylcyclopropenone (DPC). These receptors were taken from a man between 18 and 35 years old with alopecia areata. Some clones in this sample may be carry-over from other donors' samples.

Ten or more counts support this clonotype. Written as DNA, the CDR3 is TGTGCCAGCAGACAGGGGGGCGAGCAGTACGTC. It is translated as CASRQGGEQYV. The V and J genes are TRBV6-2 or TRBV6-3 and TRBJ2-7; 8 positions match TRBD1. Looked up from germline, CDR1 is MNHEY and CDR2 is SVGEGT. CDR3 length: 11 residues. V was pared by 6 bases and J by 6 bases, with 1 base of the junction left unmatched.

This clonotype appeared many times. The J gene is TRBJ2-3, the V gene TRBV12-3 or TRBV12-4, with D hard to call. The CDR3 sequence is 12 residues long. Trimming stripped 3 bases from V and 5 bases from J, with 6 bases between. CDR3 amino acids: CASSFIVDTQYF. The CDR3 DNA reads as TGTGCCAGCAGTTTTATCGTAGATACGCAGTATTTT.

CDR3 protein: CASSPSGEEGKLFF. The CDR3 region has the DNA TGTGCCAGCAGCCCTTCGGGGGAGGAAGGGAAACTGTTTTTT. The chain is built from TRBV11-3 and TRBJ1-4, with D perhaps matching TRBD1 (5 bases). This CDR3 is 14 amino acids long. V lost 5 bases, J lost 11 bases, and 18 bases lay in between. CDR1 and CDR2 (germline): SGHNT, YENEEA.

This clonotype came up many times. The rearrangement uses TRBV28 and TRBJ2-6; maybe TRBD1 (6 bases). CDR3 length: 18 residues. Germline loops: CDR1 MDHEN, CDR2 SYDVKM. Trimming removed 6 bases at V and 1 base at J, with 19 bases between. The CDR3 loop reads CASRATGILKSGANVLTF. DNA for the CDR3: TGTGCCAGCAGGGCTACAGGGATTTTAAAGTCTGGGGCCAACGTCCTGACTTTC.

The table lists this clonotype with many counts. V is TRBV11-2 and J is TRBJ1-5; tentatively, D is TRBD1 (5 bases). V shed 0 bases and J shed 3 bases, with 15 bases lying between them. Germline assignment: CDR1 SGHAT and CDR2 FQNNGV. The CDR3 runs to 17 residues. In nucleotides, the CDR3 is TGTGCCAGCAGCTTAGAATCCCGCAGGGTGGACAATCAGCCCCAGCATTTT. It codes for CASSLESRRVDNQPQHF.

The chain links TRBV9 to TRBJ2-1; 9 bases align to TRBD2. The germline CDR1 and CDR2 sequences are SGDLS and YYNGEE. V shed 0 bases, J shed 1 base, and the junction held 11 bases outside the gene matches. This CDR3 is built from 19 residues. The CDR3 DNA reads as TGTGCCAGCAGCGTAGCTACCCTACGAGCGGGGGGTTCCTACAATGAGCAGTTCTTC. Amino acids: CASSVATLRAGGSYNEQFF.

The table lists this clonotype with many counts. The chain recombines TRBV7-2 with TRBJ1-3, with D possibly TRBD1 on 5 matching bases. This CDR3 is built from 14 residues. Germline V gene lookup returns CDR1 SGHTA and CDR2 FQGNSA. The V end was cut by 6 bases, the J end by 2 bases, with 11 bases between. CDR3 region: CASRPGIAGNTIYF. The CDR3 DNA is TGTGCCAGCAGGCCAGGGATAGCTGGAAACACCATATATTTT.

This clonotype has more than one count but fewer than ten. The chain uses TRBV24-1 and TRBJ1-1, with D possibly matching TRBD1 (6 bases). Germline loops: CDR1 KGHDR, CDR2 SFDVKD. CDR3 size: 18 residues. Trimming took off 9 bases at V and 2 bases at J, with 27 bases between the two ends. Here the CDR3 reads CATVTNRDKKSANTEAFF. The CDR3 DNA sequence: TGTGCCACCGTCACCAATAGGGACAAAAAGTCGGCAAACACTGAAGCTTTCTTT.

This clonotype was seen a handful of times. CDR3 in DNA: TGCAGCGTTGAAGACGACAGAGTGGGCTACACCTTC. Protein product: CSVEDDRVGYTF. The gene calls are TRBV29-1 and TRBJ1-2, with D perhaps matching TRBD1 (5 bases). Germline CDR1 is SQVTM and CDR2 is ANQGSEA. The CDR3 runs 12 residues. V shed 0 bases and J shed 8 bases, with 10 bases lying between them.

The chain recombines TRBV11-1 with TRBJ2-1, with 7 bases that match TRBD1. The CDR3 sequence is 14 residues long. Germline CDR1 and CDR2: SGHAT and FQDESV (reference sequence). Trimming cost V 5 bases and J 10 bases; bases outside gene matches: 11. The CDR3 DNA reads TGTGCCAGCAGCACGAGTACAGGGGATGGCGAGCAGTTCTTC. It encodes CASSTSTGDGEQFF. The full variable domain, with the rest looked up from reference TRBV11-1 and TRBJ2-1, is EAEVAQSPRYKITEKSQAVAFWCDPISGHATLYWYRQILGQGPELLVQFQDESVVDDSQLPKDRFSAERLKGVDSTLKIQPAELGDSAMYLCASSTSTGDGEQFFGPGTRLTVL.

The chain is built from TRBV5-1 and TRBJ2-5; tentatively, D is TRBD1 (5 bases). Germline V CDR1 and CDR2: SGHRS, YFSETQ. CDR3 length: 13 residues. Trimming removed 2 bases at V and 5 bases at J, with 10 bases between. The CDR3 sequence: CASSLDSSETQYF. CDR3 nucleotide sequence: TGCGCCAGCAGCTTAGACAGTTCCGAGACCCAGTACTTC.

The table lists this clonotype with a few counts. The rearrangement joins TRBV12-3 or TRBV12-4 to TRBJ2-3; 9 bases match TRBD2. Unmatched junction bases numbered 16, after V lost 5 bases and J lost 1 base. The CDR3 has 19 residues. The CDR3 protein is CASSRRLSGTSIRTDTQYF. CDR3 coding DNA: TGTGCCAGCAGTCGCCGACTCTCCGGGACTAGCATCCGCACAGATACGCAGTATTTT.

V usage is TRBV6-4 and J usage is TRBJ2-2; TRBD2 is a possible D gene (5 bases). Trimming left V 4 bases short and J 5 bases short, with 8 bases between. Germline V CDR1 and CDR2: MRHNA, SNTAGT. The CDR3 has 13 residues. The CDR3 nucleotides read TGTGCCAGCAGTGCGAGGGAAACCGGGGAGCTGTTTTTT. Amino acids: CASSARETGELFF.

V is TRBV4-2 and J is TRBJ2-5, with a weak D call TRBD1 (6 bases). The CDR3 runs 16 residues. The germline V gene has CDR1 LGHNA and CDR2 YNFKEQ. V dropped 0 bases and J dropped 1 base, with 12 bases sitting between them. CDR3 DNA: TGTGCCAGCAGCCAAGATCGAGGCAGGGGCCAAGAGACCCAGTACTTC. Protein sequence: CASSQDRGRGQETQYF.

The chain employs TRBV7-2 and TRBJ1-2; maybe TRBD1 (6 bases). The CDR3 contains 19 residues. CDR1 SGHTA and CDR2 FQGNSA come from the germline V gene. Trimming removed 3 bases at V and 1 base at J, with 24 bases between. CDR3 nucleotide sequence: TGTGCCAGCAGCTTGAGTCGGTCGGACAGTCCTCTTTATAACTATGGCTACACCTTC. Protein sequence: CASSLSRSDSPLYNYGYTF.